One sample yielded the 30 T cell receptor beta chains listed below, sequenced in a study of early T cells in non-severe SARS-CoV-2 infection (dated by TCRdb to 2020 to 2023). Receptor libraries were prepared by 5' RACE. The sequencer was a NextSeq 500. In-frame beta chains were kept once TCRdb had trimmed the public reads at Q25 with fastp and called clones with MiXCR. Identical CDR3 protein sequences are pooled into one entry, listed with their most common genes and DNA. Counted in this sample were tens of thousands of distinct CDR3 sequences; roughly 14% of them appeared once. 6.5% to 8.5% of the sample rests with the top ten. Sequencing was performed on whole blood. Every receptor here comes from an adult who was a healthcare worker with PCR-confirmed SARS-CoV-2 infection or an uninfected control (not recorded which).

The chain employs TRBV7-9 and TRBJ2-2; D call uncertain. Germline V gene sequence: CDR1 SEHNR, CDR2 FQNEAQ (reference sequence). With 2 bases removed from V and 0 bases from J, the gap between germline ends came to 7 bases. This CDR3 has 15 amino acids. The CDR3, as DNA: TGTGCCAGCAGCTTAATTCCATCGAACACCGGGGAGCTGTTTTTT. Encoded protein: CASSLIPSNTGELFF.

The V and J genes are TRBV12-3 or TRBV12-4 and TRBJ2-7; D gene ambiguous. The CDR3 sequence is 15 residues long. V was pared by 6 bases and J by 3 bases, with 18 bases between. The CDR3 reads CASSRHFQGFYEQYF. CDR3 nucleotides: TGTGCCAGCAGCCGGCATTTCCAAGGGTTCTACGAGCAGTACTTC.

The rearrangement joins TRBV15 to TRBJ1-1; the match to TRBD1 covers 7 bases. The CDR3 length is 15 residues. V shed 4 bases and J 4 bases; nucleotides not matched to a gene: 9. Germline-derived CDR1 and CDR2 are LNHNV and YYDKDF (reference sequence). This CDR3 reads CATSMETGRATEAFF. Written as DNA, the CDR3 is TGTGCCACCAGCATGGAGACAGGGAGGGCCACTGAAGCTTTCTTT.

The chain carries TRBV18 and TRBJ1-4; D is uncertain. Germline CDR1 and CDR2: KGHSH and LQKENI. The CDR3 contains 15 residues. With 6 bases removed from V and 4 bases from J, the gap between germline ends came to 15 bases. For the CDR3, the DNA is TGTGCCAGCTCCCAAAGGCCGGCTAGTAATGAAAAACTGTTTTTT. Translation: CASSQRPASNEKLFF. The full variable domain, with the rest looked up from reference TRBV18 and TRBJ1-4, is NAGVMQNPRHLVRRRGQEARLRCSPMKGHSHVYWYRQLPEEGLKFMVYLQKENIIDESGMPKERFSAEFPKEGPSILRIQQVVRGDSAAYFCASSQRPASNEKLFFGSGTQLSVL.

This clonotype was detected many times. The J gene is TRBJ2-3, the V gene TRBV30, with 9 bases fitting TRBD1. The CDR3 consists of 16 residues. The germline gives CDR1 GTSNPN, CDR2 SVGIG (reference sequence). V gave up 2 bases and J gave up 6 bases; unmatched junction bases: 12. The CDR3 nucleotides read TGTGCCTGGAGTCATCCGGGACAGGGAACACTTGATACGCAGTATTTT. This codes for CAWSHPGQGTLDTQYF.

The gene calls are TRBV11-2 and TRBJ2-5, with TRBD1 as a possible D gene (5 bases). Trimming cost V 0 bases and J 3 bases, with 8 bases left between them. The CDR3 is made up of 14 amino acids. Germline CDR1 is SGHAT and CDR2 is FQNNGV. The CDR3 reads CASSLEVTEETQYF. CDR3 DNA: TGTGCCAGCAGCTTAGAAGTGACAGAAGAGACCCAGTACTTC.

The V and J genes are TRBV11-2 and TRBJ1-5, with D possibly being TRBD1 (5 bases). Per the germline V gene, CDR1 is SGHAT and CDR2 is FQNNGV. This CDR3 is built from 15 residues. Deletions cut 5 bases from V and 2 bases from J, with 13 bases between. The CDR3 sequence is CASSLQATGNQPQHF. CDR3 nucleotide sequence: TGTGCCAGCAGCCTACAGGCAACGGGCAATCAGCCCCAGCATTTT.

This clonotype was seen more than once but under ten times. DNA for the CDR3: TGTGCCAGCAGTTTAGATACAGGGCTGGCTAATGAAAAACTGTTTTTT. It codes for CASSLDTGLANEKLFF. The V gene is TRBV27, the J gene TRBJ1-4; a weak D match, TRBD1 (6 bases). Trimming took off 2 bases at V and 3 bases at J, with 13 bases between the two ends. The germline CDR1 and CDR2 sequences are MNHEY and SMNVEV (reference sequence). The CDR3 runs to 16 residues. Supplemented by reference TRBV27 and TRBJ1-4, the full variable domain reads EAQVTQNPRYLITVTGKKLTVTCSQNMNHEYMSWYRQDPGLGLRQIYYSMNVEVTDKGDVPEGYKVSRKEKRNFPLILESPSPNQTSLYFCASSLDTGLANEKLFFGSGTQLSVL.

This clonotype has a handful of counts. This chain links TRBV10-3 with TRBJ2-3, with 7 bases matching TRBD2. The junction had 3 bases not matched to a gene; V was cut back by 6 bases and J by 0 bases. Germline lookup yields CDR1 ENHRY and CDR2 SYGVKD. The CDR3 length is 14 residues. The CDR3 DNA is TGTGCCATCAGCCCCGGGAGGAGCACAGATACGCAGTATTTT. This sequence encodes CAISPGRSTDTQYF.

In regard to this clonotype: A junction boundary mismatches the germline segment, possibly from a read error. The chain recombines TRBV29-1 with TRBJ2-3, with 9 bases lining up with TRBD2. The CDR3 loop spans 15 amino acids. Germline loops: CDR1 SQVTM, CDR2 ANQGSEA. The CDR3 nucleotides are TGCAGCGTCCAAGCCCTCGGGACTAGCAAAGATACGCAGTATTTT. Amino acids: CSVQALGTSKDTQYF.

This clonotype was seen only a few times. CDR3 bases: TGTGCCAGCTCATCTGGGGACAGGGGTTTTTACGAGCAGTACTTC. Amino acids: CASSSGDRGFYEQYF. This chain connects TRBV18 to TRBJ2-7; 10 nucleotides line up with TRBD1. This CDR3 is 15 amino acids long. Germline-derived CDR1 and CDR2 are KGHSH and LQKENI. Germline trimming cut 5 bases from V and 4 bases from J; bases unmatched to any gene: 8.

At least ten counts were recorded for this clonotype. The rearrangement links TRBV29-1 to TRBJ1-1, with unresolved D. Germline V gene sequence: CDR1 SQVTM, CDR2 ANQGSEA. This CDR3 is 13 amino acids long. Trimming took 7 bases from V and 0 from J, leaving 12 bases between them. The CDR3 nucleotides read TGCAGCGCGTTGGCGGGTATGAACACTGAAGCTTTCTTT. Amino acids: CSALAGMNTEAFF.

This sequence joins TRBV20-1 and TRBJ2-5, with 9 bases aligning to TRBD1. CDR1 is DFQATT, CDR2 SNEGSKA, per germline (reference sequence). The CDR3 runs to 14 residues. V was clipped by 7 bases and J by 0 bases; unmatched bases: 6. Here the CDR3 reads CSVFGQGHQETQYF. The CDR3, as DNA: TGCAGTGTCTTCGGACAGGGGCACCAAGAGACCCAGTACTTC.

The CDR3 DNA is TGTGCCAGCAGCCAACGATCGGCGGGCAGGGGGCCTAACACCATATATTTT. Translation gives CASSQRSAGRGPNTIYF. The genes are TRBV3-1 and TRBJ1-3, with 8 bases aligning to TRBD1. The trim removed 2 bases at V and 7 bases at J, leaving 13 bases unmatched. CDR1 and CDR2 from the germline V gene are LGHDT and YNNKEL (reference sequence). The CDR3 covers 17 residues.

A few counts support this clonotype. The chain couples TRBV11-3 to TRBJ2-1, with D tentatively TRBD2 (7 bases). The CDR3 extends over 14 amino acids. From germline, CDR1 is SGHNT and CDR2 YENEEA. The V end was cut by 1 base, the J end by 12 bases, with 16 bases between. Here the CDR3 DNA reads TGTGCCAGCAGCTTAGGGTCGGGGGGCAAGTCGCAGTTCTTC. Translating gives CASSLGSGGKSQFF.

This clonotype was picked up many times. This chain connects TRBV4-1 to TRBJ2-5; 8 bases are a match to TRBD2. The CDR3 is 17 amino acids. Germline V gives CDR1 MGHRA, CDR2 YSYEKL. The ends lost 0 bases at V and 1 base at J; junction bases unmatched: 7. The DNA of the CDR3 is TGCGCCAGCAGCCAAGATGAGGATAGCGGGGCCCAAGAGACCCAGTACTTC. Protein: CASSQDEDSGAQETQYF.

This clonotype has more than one count but fewer than ten. The V and J genes are TRBV20-1 and TRBJ2-2, with 13 bases identical to TRBD2. Germline trimming cut 2 bases from V and 5 bases from J; bases unmatched to any gene: 8. The CDR3 consists of 17 residues. Germline CDR1 and CDR2: DFQATT and SNEGSKA (reference sequence). CDR3 sequence: CSARSDTSGRVTGELFF. The CDR3 DNA sequence: TGCAGTGCTAGATCCGACACTAGCGGGAGGGTTACCGGGGAGCTGTTTTTT.

The sample holds many counts of this clonotype. This rearrangement joins TRBV4-1 to TRBJ2-7, with D maybe TRBD1 (5 bases). With 1 base removed from V and 3 bases from J, the gap between germline ends came to 16 bases. This CDR3 comprises 16 residues. Germline lookup yields CDR1 MGHRA and CDR2 YSYEKL. The DNA for the CDR3 is TGCGCCAGCAGCCAAGTCCCCGGCAGGGCCCACTACGAGCAGTACTTC. Protein product: CASSQVPGRAHYEQYF.

The chain has TRBV6-1 and TRBJ2-6, with TRBD2 as a possible D gene (5 bases). Germline loops: CDR1 MNHNS, CDR2 SASEGT. V lost 8 bases to trimming and J lost 4 bases, with 9 bases between them. The CDR3 loop spans 13 amino acids. CDR3: CASGLSGANVLTF. Written as DNA, the CDR3 is TGTGCCAGCGGACTGTCCGGGGCCAACGTCCTGACTTTC.

The chain employs TRBV12-3 or TRBV12-4 and TRBJ1-3; no reliable D call. V was pared by 6 bases and J by 6 bases, with 21 bases between. The CDR3 length is 16 residues. The CDR3 is CASRSVGYIVPNTIYF. The CDR3 bases are TGTGCCAGCAGGTCCGTAGGATATATCGTGCCAAACACCATATATTTT.

This clonotype occurred many times. The chain carries TRBV5-1 and TRBJ1-2; D gene ambiguous. In germline, CDR1 is SGHRS, CDR2 YFSETQ. The CDR3 spans 14 residues. V dropped 0 bases and J dropped 6 bases, with 12 bases sitting between them. The CDR3 coding sequence is TGCGCCAGCAGCTTGGGCGGGGTTGGAGATGGCTACACCTTC. It yields the protein CASSLGGVGDGYTF.

This clonotype was seen repeatedly, ten times or more. The chain combines TRBV7-2 with TRBJ2-7; 8 nucleotides align to TRBD2. The CDR3 is 15 residues long. Germline CDR1 SGHTA, CDR2 FQGNSA. V lost 8 bases, J lost 0 bases, and 9 bases stayed unmatched. CDR3 region: CASSFSGTTSYEQYF. The CDR3 coding sequence is TGTGCCAGCTCCTTTAGCGGGACTACCTCCTACGAGCAGTACTTC.

The chain recombines TRBV5-5 with TRBJ1-5; D is undetermined. CDR1 and CDR2 from the germline V gene are SGHKS and YYEKEE (reference sequence). There are 16 residues in the CDR3. The ends were cut back, 1 base at V and 4 bases at J, with 15 bases in the middle. For the CDR3, the DNA is TGTGCCAGCAGCTTGCGGCCCCAGCTAGAGAATCAGCCCCAGCATTTT. This translates into CASSLRPQLENQPQHF.

This clonotype came up a few times. The chain employs TRBV30 and TRBJ2-6; 11 positions match TRBD2. CDR1 and CDR2 from the germline V gene are GTSNPN and SVGIG (reference sequence). Trimming at V came to 4 bases and at J to 0 bases, leaving 5 bases not matched to a gene. There are 17 residues in the CDR3. CDR3 DNA sequence: TGTGCCTGGACAGTAGCGGGAGGGCCCTCTGGGGCCAACGTCCTGACTTTC. Translation gives CAWTVAGGPSGANVLTF.

The chain recombines TRBV5-4 with TRBJ2-3; either TRBD1 or TRBD2 may supply D (5 bases each). Deletions cut 4 bases from V and 3 bases from J, with 15 bases between. The germline CDR1 and CDR2 sequences are SGHNT and YYREEE (reference sequence). The length of the CDR3 is 15 residues. CDR3 nucleotide sequence: TGTGCCAGCAGCCCACCCGGGACGGAGACAGATACGCAGTATTTT. It translates to CASSPPGTETDTQYF.

The chain's CDR3 is CASSLGVGATGELFF. CDR3 sequence (DNA): TGTGCCAGCAGCTTAGGAGTGGGGGCCACCGGGGAGCTGTTTTTT. The chain uses TRBV11-2 and TRBJ2-2, with D possibly being TRBD1 (6 bases). CDR1 SGHAT and CDR2 FQNNGV come from the germline V gene. The V end lost 1 base, the J end lost 4 bases, and 10 bases lay between the germline ends. The CDR3 covers 15 residues.

This clonotype was detected many times. V usage is TRBV19 and J usage is TRBJ2-1; D is unclear. There are 13 residues in the CDR3. Looked up from germline, CDR1 is LNHDA and CDR2 is SQIVND (reference sequence). Trimming left V 1 base short and J 6 bases short, with 7 bases between. DNA of the CDR3: TGTGCCAGTAGTATAGGAAACTCCAATGAGCAGTTCTTC. Residues: CASSIGNSNEQFF.

V is TRBV9 and J is TRBJ2-2; D unresolved. Trimming took 0 bases from V and 7 from J, leaving 7 bases between them. Per the germline V gene, CDR1 is SGDLS and CDR2 is YYNGEE. There are 13 residues in the CDR3. CDR3 sequence: CASSVGSGGELFF. For the CDR3, the DNA is TGTGCCAGCAGCGTAGGCAGTGGCGGGGAGCTGTTTTTT.

A few counts support this clonotype. This sequence joins TRBV7-9 and TRBJ2-3; D may be TRBD2 (6 bases). This CDR3 comprises 19 residues. From germline, CDR1 is SEHNR and CDR2 FQNEAQ (reference sequence). Trimming pared 3 bases from V and 0 bases from J, leaving 22 bases between. In DNA, the CDR3 is TGTGCCAGCAGCTTCGTCCAAGGGATTGCGGGATTTAGCACAGATACGCAGTATTTT. Its translation is CASSFVQGIAGFSTDTQYF.

The gene calls are TRBV20-1 and TRBJ2-1, with D perhaps matching TRBD2 (5 bases). V lost 5 bases, J lost 10 bases, and 27 bases lay in between. The CDR3 consists of 16 residues. The germline V gene encodes CDR1 DFQATT and CDR2 SNEGSKA (reference sequence). CDR3 loop: CSASEFMGAVFDEQFF. In DNA, the CDR3 is TGCAGTGCTTCCGAGTTTATGGGAGCGGTATTCGACGAGCAGTTCTTC.